The clone carrying this TCR beta chain was seen repeatedly, ten times or more. The antigen is undetermined. This specimen comes from a study of CD8+CD57+ T cells in acquired aplastic anemia. Study-wide points: It was found that roughly 31 CD8+ CDR3 sequences were shared between patients and controls.

Genomic DNA served as template for TCR beta VDJ and CDR3 profiling. MiXCR was run by TCRdb on the reads, yielding one entry per CDR3 protein. Of a few hundred thousand distinct CDR3 sequences listed, about three fifths were seen once; the top ten hold around 1.3%. The patients chosen for sequencing had shown expansion of CD8+CD57+ cells (detected by flow cytometry). The CDR3 is made up of 15 amino acids. Unmatched junction bases numbered 13, after V lost 3 bases and J lost 9 bases. Germline V gives CDR1 LNHNV, CDR2 YYDKDF (reference sequence). Material for sequencing was sorted CD4+, CD8+, or CD8+CD57+ T cells (not recorded which) from PBMCs. The clonotype originates from a human donor with aplastic anemia. The chain joins TRBV15 to TRBJ2-5; 7 positions agree with TRBD2. CDR3 amino acids: CATSRQGLGPGSQYF. The CDR3 DNA is TGTGCCACCAGCAGGCAAGGACTAGGGCCGGGGTCCCAGTACTTC. Full variable domain (remainder filled in from reference TRBV15 and TRBJ2-5): DAMVIQNPRYQVTQFGKPVTLSCSQTLNHNVMYWYQQKSSQAPKLLFHYYDKDFNNEADTPDNFQSRRPNTSFCFLDIRSPGLGDTAMYLCATSRQGLGPGSQYFGPGTRLLVL.